A selection of T cell receptor beta chains follows, all from one sample in a study of T cells after yellow fever vaccination. TCRdb ran MiXCR on the 5' RACE reads and lists one entry per CDR3 protein. The sample yields some 170,000 distinct CDR3 sequences, roughly a tenth seen once. The sample consisted of CD8+ T cells sorted from PBMCs, taken 45 days after the yellow fever booster vaccination. Receptors originate from a man between 18 and 35 years old who received the YFV17D yellow fever vaccine. CDR3s include the opening cysteine and the closing phenylalanine or tryptophan. The D gene is left open where the match is weak. Size is omitted from some rows. Given values are once, few, many or a class for expanded clones.

>.|TRBV28|TRBD1|TRBJ2-4
CASRTGLDIQYF
TGTGCCAGCAGGACAGGGTTGGACATTCAGTACTTC
>.|TRBV27|TRBD2|TRBJ2-3
CASSLTTFVAGGTDTQYF
TGTGCCAGCAGTTTAACCACCTTTGTAGCGGGGGGTACAGATACGCAGTATTTT
>many|TRBV6-2/TRBV6-3|.|TRBJ2-5
CASSLIQGQETQYF
TGTGCCAGCAGTTTAATCCAGGGGCAAGAGACCCAGTACTTC
>.|TRBV20-1|.|TRBJ2-7
CSAQGAGATYEQYF
TGCAGTGCCCAGGGGGCGGGGGCGACCTACGAGCAGTACTTC
>few|TRBV7-2|.|TRBJ1-2
CASSPFLGGNYGYTF
TGTGCCAGCAGCCCCTTCCTCGGGGGGAACTATGGCTACACCTTC
>few|TRBV12-3/TRBV12-4|TRBD1|TRBJ2-1
CASSEGDGQGINNEQFF
TGTGCCAGCAGTGAGGGCGACGGACAGGGTATCAACAATGAGCAGTTCTTC
>few|TRBV20-1|.|TRBJ2-7
CSARLGVSYEQYF
TGCAGTGCTAGGCTCGGAGTTAGCTACGAGCAGTACTTC
>few|TRBV5-6|.|TRBJ1-1
CASSLTISTEAFF
TGTGCCAGCAGCTTGACTATAAGCACTGAAGCTTTCTTT
>many|TRBV6-2/TRBV6-3|.|TRBJ1-1
CASRTASNTEAFF
TGTGCCAGCAGGACAGCGAGCAACACTGAAGCTTTCTTT
>few|TRBV9|.|TRBJ2-7
CASSVAWDSYEQYF
TGTGCCAGCAGCGTAGCTTGGGACTCCTACGAGCAGTACTTC
>few|TRBV29-1|.|TRBJ1-2
CSGDRGYTF
TGCAGCGGTGATAGGGGCTACACCTTC
>.|TRBV12-3/TRBV12-4|TRBD2|TRBJ2-1
CASSLAPGGGRYNEQFF
TGTGCCAGCAGTTTAGCGCCGGGGGGAGGACGGTACAATGAGCAGTTCTTC
>few|TRBV15|TRBD1|TRBJ2-7
CATSGVGQGAYEQYF
TGTGCCACCAGCGGGGTCGGCCAGGGGGCCTACGAGCAGTACTTC
>.|TRBV7-9|TRBD1|TRBJ1-6
CASTEDRGPFAGSPLHF
TGTGCCAGCACGGAGGACAGGGGGCCTTTCGCTGGTTCACCCCTCCACTTT
>few|TRBV12-3/TRBV12-4|.|TRBJ1-1
CASTSRRPGANTEAFF
TGTGCCAGCACCTCCAGGAGGCCAGGGGCGAACACTGAAGCTTTCTTT
>.|TRBV20-1|.|TRBJ2-7
CSAKGRVDEQYF
TGCAGTGCTAAGGGCAGGGTAGACGAGCAGTACTTC
>.|TRBV12-3/TRBV12-4|TRBD1|TRBJ2-5
CASSPTGGLETQYF
TGTGCCAGCAGCCCTACAGGGGGGTTGGAGACCCAGTACTTC
>few|TRBV27|.|TRBJ2-4
CASQNREMGAKNIQYF
TGTGCCAGTCAAAACAGGGAGATGGGAGCCAAAAACATTCAGTACTTC
>few|TRBV5-4|.|TRBJ2-5
CASSLFGGGETQYF
TGTGCCAGCAGCTTGTTCGGGGGCGGGGAGACCCAGTACTTC
>few|TRBV11-2|.|TRBJ1-1
CASSLDSRAPFALMNTEAFF
TGTGCCAGCAGCTTAGATTCCCGAGCCCCGTTTGCCCTCATGAACACTGAAGCTTTCTTT
>few|TRBV6-6|.|TRBJ1-5
CASSYVVNQPQHF
TGTGCCAGCAGTTACGTCGTAAATCAGCCCCAGCATTTT
>few|TRBV28|.|TRBJ2-7
CASSFAPREQYF
TGTGCCAGCAGTTTTGCCCCACGGGAGCAGTACTTC
>few|TRBV10-3|TRBD1|TRBJ2-1
CATWTGASYNEQFF
TGTGCCACGTGGACAGGGGCATCCTACAATGAGCAGTTCTTC
>few|TRBV20-1|.|TRBJ2-7
CSATSPQSSYEQYF
TGCAGTGCCACCTCTCCCCAGAGCTCCTACGAGCAGTACTTC
>.|TRBV4-1|.|TRBJ1-6
CASSQAPPGRETNSPLHF
TGCGCCAGCAGCCAAGCCCCACCCGGAAGGGAAACGAATTCACCCCTCCACTTT